Listed below are T cell receptor beta chains from one sample, sequenced in a study of T cell changes during pregnancy in multiple sclerosis. The method was immunoSEQ multiplex PCR; TCRdb's version includes in-frame clones alone and lacks a portion of them. The table has 85,000 to 120,000 clones, approximately 90% seen once. The sample consisted of peripheral blood, taken after pregnancy. Receptors were obtained from a female donor with multiple sclerosis, enrolled in a pregnancy study. Both conserved end residues are part of each CDR3. Fields, in order: clone size, D gene, V gene, J gene, CDR3 protein, CDR3 DNA. D genes are given only for firm matches. Clone sizes are given selectively: once, few, many, or a class where the clone is expanded.

abundance: NA; d_gene: NA; v_gene: TRBV4-1; j_gene: TRBJ2-7; CDR3aa: CASSQVFGTESYEQYF; CDR3nt: TGCGCCAGCAGCCAAGTCTTCGGGACTGAGTCCTACGAGCAGTACTTC
abundance: NA; d_gene: TRBD1; v_gene: TRBV6-5; j_gene: TRBJ1-3; CDR3aa: CASSIRQGLATIYF; CDR3nt: TGTGCCAGCAGCATACGACAGGGTTTGGCCACCATATATTTT
abundance: NA; d_gene: NA; v_gene: TRBV4-1; j_gene: TRBJ2-7; CDR3aa: CASSQDNGGRDYEQYF; CDR3nt: TGCGCCAGCAGCCAAGATAATGGCGGCAGGGACTACGAGCAGTACTTC
abundance: NA; d_gene: TRBD2; v_gene: TRBV2; j_gene: TRBJ2-7; CDR3aa: CASSEGGEQYF; CDR3nt: TGTGCCAGCAGTGAGGGGGGGGAGCAGTACTTC
abundance: NA; d_gene: NA; v_gene: TRBV27; j_gene: TRBJ1-5; CDR3aa: CASSFTPDRNQPQHF; CDR3nt: TGTGCCAGCAGTTTCACCCCGGACAGAAATCAGCCCCAGCATTTT
abundance: NA; d_gene: TRBD2; v_gene: TRBV18; j_gene: TRBJ2-7; CDR3aa: CASSPGGTSGGSYEQYF; CDR3nt: TGTGCCAGCTCACCAGGAGGGACTAGCGGGGGATCCTACGAGCAGTACTTC
abundance: NA; d_gene: NA; v_gene: TRBV27; j_gene: TRBJ2-5; CDR3aa: CASSLYQGGQETQYF; CDR3nt: TGTGCCAGCAGTTTATACCAGGGTGGGCAAGAGACCCAGTACTTC
abundance: NA; d_gene: TRBD2; v_gene: TRBV7-2; j_gene: TRBJ2-1; CDR3aa: CASSGTSGGNNEQFF; CDR3nt: TGTGCCAGCAGCGGGACTAGCGGGGGAAACAATGAGCAGTTCTTC
abundance: few; d_gene: NA; v_gene: TRBV9; j_gene: TRBJ1-1; CDR3aa: CASSVNGEYEAFF; CDR3nt: TGTGCCAGCAGCGTAAACGGAGAGTACGAAGCTTTCTTT
abundance: NA; d_gene: TRBD1; v_gene: TRBV4-2; j_gene: TRBJ1-4; CDR3aa: CASSQADRGEKLFF; CDR3nt: TGTGCCAGCAGCCAAGCGGACAGGGGTGAAAAACTGTTTTTT
abundance: NA; d_gene: NA; v_gene: TRBV7-3; j_gene: TRBJ1-2; CDR3aa: CASSLEIGRGGYTF; CDR3nt: TGTGCCAGCAGCTTAGAGATCGGCAGGGGTGGCTACACCTTC
abundance: NA; d_gene: NA; v_gene: TRBV28; j_gene: TRBJ2-1; CDR3aa: CASSFREQFF; CDR3nt: TGTGCCAGCAGTTTCAGGGAGCAGTTCTTC
abundance: once; d_gene: TRBD2; v_gene: TRBV6-1; j_gene: TRBJ2-3; CDR3aa: CASSSLGGTSDTQYF; CDR3nt: TGTGCCAGCAGTTCCCTGGGGGGGACCTCAGATACGCAGTATTTT
abundance: NA; d_gene: NA; v_gene: TRBV11-2; j_gene: TRBJ1-2; CDR3aa: CASSLGRQTYGYTF; CDR3nt: TGTGCCAGCAGCTTAGGTAGACAGACCTATGGCTACACCTTC
abundance: NA; d_gene: NA; v_gene: TRBV29-1; j_gene: TRBJ1-1; CDR3aa: CSVVLFITRRGTEAFF; CDR3nt: TGCAGCGTTGTACTTTTTATTACTAGACGGGGCACTGAAGCTTTCTTT
abundance: NA; d_gene: NA; v_gene: TRBV5-1; j_gene: TRBJ1-2; CDR3aa: CASSLGQNYGYTF; CDR3nt: TGCGCCAGCAGCTTGGGACAGAACTATGGCTACACCTTC
abundance: NA; d_gene: NA; v_gene: TRBV5-1; j_gene: TRBJ1-4; CDR3aa: CASSLEVQGTNEKLFF; CDR3nt: TGCGCCAGCAGCTTGGAGGTGCAGGGCACTAATGAAAAACTGTTTTTT
abundance: NA; d_gene: TRBD2; v_gene: TRBV5-1; j_gene: TRBJ2-1; CDR3aa: CASSLAPSGRNEQFF; CDR3nt: TGCGCCAGCAGCTTGGCCCCTAGCGGGAGAAATGAGCAGTTCTTC
abundance: NA; d_gene: NA; v_gene: TRBV5-4; j_gene: TRBJ2-2; CDR3aa: CASSSQGRNTGELFF; CDR3nt: TGTGCCAGCAGCTCGCAGGGGCGGAACACCGGGGAGCTGTTTTTT
abundance: NA; d_gene: NA; v_gene: TRBV7-2; j_gene: TRBJ2-7; CDR3aa: CASSLDYRDYEQYF; CDR3nt: TGTGCCAGCAGCTTGGATTACAGGGACTACGAGCAGTACTTC
abundance: NA; d_gene: TRBD1; v_gene: TRBV4-1; j_gene: TRBJ1-5; CDR3aa: CASSQDSGQGRQPQHF; CDR3nt: TGCGCCAGCAGCCAAGATAGTGGACAGGGGAGGCAGCCCCAGCATTTT
abundance: NA; d_gene: TRBD2; v_gene: TRBV18; j_gene: TRBJ2-2; CDR3aa: CASSPRELWTGELFF; CDR3nt: TGTGCCAGCTCACCGCGGGAGCTTTGGACCGGGGAGCTGTTTTTT
abundance: NA; d_gene: NA; v_gene: TRBV2; j_gene: TRBJ2-6; CDR3aa: CASSGARGSGANVLTF; CDR3nt: TGTGCCAGCAGTGGGGCCAGGGGCTCTGGGGCCAACGTCCTGACTTTC
abundance: NA; d_gene: TRBD2; v_gene: TRBV10-2; j_gene: TRBJ2-3; CDR3aa: CASSPLAGGPDTQYF; CDR3nt: TGCGCCAGCAGTCCCCTAGCGGGAGGACCAGATACGCAGTATTTT
abundance: NA; d_gene: TRBD1; v_gene: TRBV5-1; j_gene: TRBJ2-2; CDR3aa: CASSLALGTGSTGELFF; CDR3nt: TGCGCCAGCAGCTTGGCCCTGGGGACAGGGAGTACCGGGGAGCTGTTTTTT
abundance: NA; d_gene: NA; v_gene: TRBV5-6; j_gene: TRBJ2-7; CDR3aa: CASSLAGVSHEQYF; CDR3nt: TGTGCCAGCAGCTTGGCAGGGGTATCACACGAGCAGTACTTC
abundance: NA; d_gene: NA; v_gene: TRBV7-8; j_gene: TRBJ2-1; CDR3aa: CASSPSTGGPHNEQFF; CDR3nt: TGTGCCAGCAGCCCTTCCACGGGGGGCCCCCACAATGAGCAGTTCTTC
abundance: once; d_gene: NA; v_gene: TRBV18; j_gene: TRBJ2-7; CDR3aa: CASTEAGSYEQYF; CDR3nt: TGTGCCAGCACCGAGGCGGGCTCCTACGAGCAGTACTTC
abundance: NA; d_gene: TRBD1; v_gene: TRBV30; j_gene: TRBJ1-1; CDR3aa: CAWSPGDSVNTEAFF; CDR3nt: TGTGCCTGGAGTCCGGGGGACAGCGTCAACACTGAAGCTTTCTTT
abundance: NA; d_gene: NA; v_gene: TRBV28; j_gene: TRBJ2-5; CDR3aa: CASSLRDNQETQYF; CDR3nt: TGTGCCAGCAGTTTACGGGACAACCAAGAGACCCAGTACTTC
abundance: NA; d_gene: NA; v_gene: TRBV6-1; j_gene: TRBJ2-1; CDR3aa: CASSEAGAGLGNEQFF; CDR3nt: TGTGCCAGCAGTGAAGCTGGGGCCGGTTTGGGCAATGAGCAGTTCTTC
abundance: NA; d_gene: NA; v_gene: TRBV23-1; j_gene: TRBJ1-1; CDR3aa: CASSQSIPGVAFF; CDR3nt: TGCGCCAGCAGTCAATCGATTCCGGGGGTGGCTTTCTTT
abundance: NA; d_gene: NA; v_gene: TRBV7-9; j_gene: TRBJ1-5; CDR3aa: CASSPSGGDSQPQHF; CDR3nt: TGTGCCAGCAGCCCCTCAGGCGGGGATTCCCAGCCCCAGCATTTT
abundance: NA; d_gene: NA; v_gene: TRBV6-5; j_gene: TRBJ2-5; CDR3aa: CASSPRGTGGTQYF; CDR3nt: TGTGCCAGCAGTCCTAGGGGGACGGGAGGGACCCAGTACTTC
abundance: NA; d_gene: TRBD2; v_gene: TRBV29-1; j_gene: TRBJ2-3; CDR3aa: CSVLGLAADTQYF; CDR3nt: TGCAGCGTTCTAGGACTAGCCGCAGATACGCAGTATTTT
abundance: NA; d_gene: NA; v_gene: TRBV5-1; j_gene: TRBJ1-3; CDR3aa: CASSLAGHLYGNTIYF; CDR3nt: TGCGCCAGCAGCTTGGCCGGTCACCTCTACGGAAACACCATATATTTT
abundance: NA; d_gene: NA; v_gene: TRBV28; j_gene: TRBJ2-7; CDR3aa: CASSPLGGSENEQYF; CDR3nt: TGTGCCAGCAGTCCCCTTGGAGGGAGTGAAAACGAGCAGTACTTC
abundance: NA; d_gene: NA; v_gene: TRBV6-5; j_gene: TRBJ1-5; CDR3aa: CASSYSQGGQPQHF; CDR3nt: TGTGCCAGCAGTTACTCGCAGGGAGGTCAGCCCCAGCATTTT
abundance: once; d_gene: TRBD2; v_gene: TRBV5-6; j_gene: TRBJ2-2; CDR3aa: CASSSSSGGGAGELFF; CDR3nt: TGTGCCAGCAGCTCGTCCAGCGGGGGTGGGGCCGGGGAGCTGTTTTTT
abundance: NA; d_gene: NA; v_gene: TRBV7-8; j_gene: TRBJ1-1; CDR3aa: CASSLEVGRGNTEAFF; CDR3nt: TGTGCCAGCAGCTTAGAGGTTGGCAGGGGGAACACTGAAGCTTTCTTT
abundance: NA; d_gene: TRBD2; v_gene: TRBV29-1; j_gene: TRBJ2-3; CDR3aa: CSVVTSGGADTQYF; CDR3nt: TGCAGCGTTGTGACTAGCGGGGGCGCAGATACGCAGTATTTT
abundance: NA; d_gene: NA; v_gene: TRBV2; j_gene: TRBJ2-2; CDR3aa: CASRLVAGSTGELFF; CDR3nt: TGTGCCAGCAGGCTAGTGGCGGGATCCACCGGGGAGCTGTTTTTT
abundance: few; d_gene: TRBD1; v_gene: TRBV19; j_gene: TRBJ1-1; CDR3aa: CASSMRTGTNTEAFF; CDR3nt: TGTGCCAGTAGTATGAGGACAGGAACGAACACTGAAGCTTTCTTT
abundance: NA; d_gene: TRBD1; v_gene: TRBV7-9; j_gene: TRBJ2-1; CDR3aa: CASSSDRAHYEQFF; CDR3nt: TGTGCCAGCAGCTCAGACAGGGCCCACTATGAGCAGTTCTTC
abundance: NA; d_gene: TRBD2; v_gene: TRBV6-1; j_gene: TRBJ2-5; CDR3aa: CASSEVVAGSGETQYF; CDR3nt: TGTGCCAGCAGTGAAGTAGTAGCGGGAAGCGGGGAGACCCAGTACTTC
abundance: NA; d_gene: NA; v_gene: TRBV2; j_gene: TRBJ1-2; CDR3aa: CASSEARGNYGYTF; CDR3nt: TGTGCCAGCAGTGAAGCGAGGGGGAACTATGGCTACACCTTC
abundance: NA; d_gene: TRBD2; v_gene: TRBV10-1; j_gene: TRBJ2-1; CDR3aa: CASSEVRASGRDGEQFF; CDR3nt: TGCGCCAGCAGTGAGGTCAGAGCTAGCGGGAGGGATGGTGAGCAGTTCTTC
abundance: NA; d_gene: NA; v_gene: TRBV5-1; j_gene: TRBJ1-1; CDR3aa: CASSFLAQDTEAFF; CDR3nt: TGCGCCAGCAGCTTTCTAGCCCAGGACACTGAAGCTTTCTTT
abundance: NA; d_gene: NA; v_gene: TRBV27; j_gene: TRBJ2-3; CDR3aa: CASSPRLNTDTQYF; CDR3nt: TGTGCCAGCAGTCCCCGACTAAACACAGATACGCAGTATTTT
abundance: few; d_gene: NA; v_gene: TRBV28; j_gene: TRBJ2-1; CDR3aa: CASSLNRDGEQFF; CDR3nt: TGTGCCAGCAGCCTCAACAGGGACGGAGAGCAGTTCTTC
abundance: NA; d_gene: TRBD2; v_gene: TRBV29-1; j_gene: TRBJ2-7; CDR3aa: CSVSTSGLLYEQYF; CDR3nt: TGCAGCGTTTCAACTAGCGGCTTACTCTACGAGCAGTACTTC
abundance: NA; d_gene: NA; v_gene: TRBV19; j_gene: TRBJ1-5; CDR3aa: CASSYVGGSNQPQHF; CDR3nt: TGTGCCAGTAGTTACGTGGGAGGAAGCAATCAGCCCCAGCATTTT
abundance: NA; d_gene: NA; v_gene: TRBV30; j_gene: TRBJ2-1; CDR3aa: CAWSPKSGPTYNEQFF; CDR3nt: TGTGCCTGGAGTCCAAAGAGCGGGCCCACCTACAATGAGCAGTTCTTC
abundance: NA; d_gene: NA; v_gene: TRBV7-2; j_gene: TRBJ2-2; CDR3aa: CASRNSNTGELFF; CDR3nt: TGTGCCAGCAGGAACTCAAACACCGGGGAGCTGTTTTTT
abundance: NA; d_gene: TRBD2; v_gene: TRBV5-4; j_gene: TRBJ2-3; CDR3aa: CASSLLAGATDTQYF; CDR3nt: TGTGCCAGCAGCTTACTAGCGGGAGCCACAGATACGCAGTATTTT
abundance: few; d_gene: NA; v_gene: TRBV7-9; j_gene: TRBJ1-5; CDR3aa: CASTDSPNQPQHF; CDR3nt: TGTGCCAGCACCGACAGTCCCAATCAGCCCCAGCATTTT
abundance: NA; d_gene: NA; v_gene: TRBV7-3; j_gene: TRBJ2-3; CDR3aa: CASSLHQGVNTDTQYF; CDR3nt: TGTGCCAGCAGCTTACACCAGGGTGTCAACACAGATACGCAGTATTTT
abundance: NA; d_gene: TRBD1; v_gene: TRBV19; j_gene: TRBJ2-2; CDR3aa: CASSDGTGVAGELFF; CDR3nt: TGTGCCAGTAGTGATGGGACAGGGGTGGCCGGGGAGCTGTTTTTT
abundance: NA; d_gene: TRBD2; v_gene: TRBV28; j_gene: TRBJ2-5; CDR3aa: CASSFWTRPRRGQETQYF; CDR3nt: TGTGCCAGCAGTTTCTGGACTAGGCCGAGGAGGGGACAAGAGACCCAGTACTTC
abundance: NA; d_gene: TRBD2; v_gene: TRBV19; j_gene: TRBJ2-2; CDR3aa: CASSPWEGNGELFF; CDR3nt: TGTGCCAGTAGCCCTTGGGAGGGGAACGGGGAGCTGTTTTTT